Each of the 18 T cell receptor beta chains below was sequenced from the same sample in a study of blood T cell repertoires in COVID-19. Clones were read by immunoSEQ multiplex PCR, and TCRdb kept only the in-frame ones, dropping some. The sample contains under 150,000 clones, more than 60% of which appear only once. Sequences were obtained from peripheral blood. Source of these receptors: a woman aged 70 to 79 with acute or convalescent COVID-19.

This rearrangement joins TRBV6-6 to TRBJ2-2, with D unresolved. V gave up 7 bases and J gave up 4 bases, with 16 bases separating them. Germline-derived CDR1 and CDR2 are MNHNY and SVGAGI (reference sequence). This CDR3 is 15 amino acids long. CDR3 nucleotides: TGTGCCAGCAAAGGAAGGAGTTTCGGCACCGGGGAGCTGTTTTTT. This encodes CASKGRSFGTGELFF.

CDR3 bases: TGTGCCAGCAGTGGACCGACCACAGGGGGGTCGGAGACCCAGTACTTC. It specifies CASSGPTTGGSETQYF. The genes are TRBV6-1 and TRBJ2-5, with 8 bases aligning to TRBD1. CDR1 is MNHNS, CDR2 SASEGT, per germline. The CDR3 contains 16 residues. After removal of 4 bases from V and 5 bases from J, the junction contained 12 bases not matched to a gene.

This clone was detected only a few times. V gene TRBV5-4 combines with J gene TRBJ2-7, with 8 bases aligning to TRBD1. Germline V gives CDR1 SGHNT, CDR2 YYREEE (reference sequence). V was pared by 3 bases and J by 3 bases, with 11 bases of the junction left unmatched. This CDR3 comprises 16 residues. This CDR3 is CASSSSPGTGLYEQYF. In DNA, the CDR3 is TGTGCCAGCAGCTCGTCCCCCGGGACAGGTCTCTACGAGCAGTACTTC.

This clone was recorded a few times. J is TRBJ1-2 and V is TRBV10-3; TRBD1 is a possible D gene (6 bases). The CDR3 is made up of 17 amino acids. Germline CDR1 and CDR2: ENHRY and SYGVKD. V gave up 7 bases and J gave up 3 bases, with 24 bases separating them. In nucleotides, the CDR3 is TGTGCCATCACCGACGGGGGGAACAGGGACGGGGACTATGGCTACACCTTC. Residues: CAITDGGNRDGDYGYTF.

This clone was detected only once. The chain recombines TRBV29-1 with TRBJ1-2, with a weak D call TRBD1 (5 bases). Per the germline V gene, CDR1 is SQVTM and CDR2 is ANQGSEA. This CDR3 is built from 14 residues. V was trimmed by 0 bases and J by 4 bases, leaving 12 bases between them. CDR3 nucleotides: TGCAGCGTTGAAGAAGAAGGGGTGGGCTATGGCTACACCTTC. Translating gives CSVEEEGVGYGYTF.

The chain links TRBV28 to TRBJ1-5, with 10 bases identical to TRBD1. The CDR3 covers 15 residues. Germline values: CDR1 MDHEN, CDR2 SYDVKM. Trimming removed 4 bases from V and 5 bases from J; junction bases left unmatched: 5. The CDR3 DNA reads TGTGCCAGCAGTTCTGGACAGGGGGTACATCAGCCCCAGCATTTT. Its protein is CASSSGQGVHQPQHF.

This sequence joins TRBV19 and TRBJ2-7, with 8 bases matching TRBD1. The V segment lost 4 bases and the J segment 6 bases; nucleotides outside the gene matches: 5. CDR1 LNHDA and CDR2 SQIVND come from the germline V gene (reference sequence). The CDR3 length is 13 residues. CDR3: CASSTGTGGEQYF. In DNA form, the CDR3 reads TGTGCCAGTAGTACCGGGACAGGTGGCGAGCAGTACTTC.

The rearrangement joins TRBV19 to TRBJ1-3, with TRBD1 as a possible D gene (5 bases). Germline V CDR1 and CDR2: LNHDA, SQIVND (reference sequence). This CDR3 spans 15 amino acids. V was pared by 5 bases and J by 2 bases, with 13 bases between. CDR3 amino acids: CASSVSGTTGNTIYF. CDR3 nucleotide sequence: TGTGCCAGTAGTGTTTCCGGGACTACTGGAAACACCATATATTTT. The variable domain in full, with the rest retrieved from reference TRBV19 and TRBJ1-3, is DGGITQSPKYLFRKEGQNVTLSCEQNLNHDAMYWYRQDPGQGLRLIYYSQIVNDFQKGDIAEGYSVSREKKESFPLTVTSAQKNPTAFYLCASSVSGTTGNTIYFGEGSWLTVV.

The rearrangement links TRBV19 to TRBJ1-2; 8 nucleotides agree with TRBD1. CDR1 and CDR2 from the germline V gene are LNHDA and SQIVND (reference sequence). With 6 bases clipped from V and 6 bases from J, the junction kept 6 bases outside the gene matches. The CDR3 consists of 13 residues. The CDR3 DNA sequence: TGTGCCAGTAGCAAGACACAGGGGGATGGCTACACCTTC. This codes for CASSKTQGDGYTF.

The J gene is TRBJ1-5, the V gene TRBV12-3 or TRBV12-4, with 8 nucleotides matching TRBD1. The junction had 5 bases not matched to a gene; V was cut back by 10 bases and J by 3 bases. The CDR3 is 13 amino acids. This chain's CDR3 is CATGDRFNQPQHF. The CDR3 DNA is TGTGCCACAGGGGACAGGTTCAATCAGCCCCAGCATTTT.

This rearrangement joins TRBV5-5 to TRBJ1-2; the match to TRBD1 covers 7 bases. This CDR3 spans 15 amino acids. From germline, CDR1 is SGHKS and CDR2 YYEKEE (reference sequence). With V trimmed by 0 bases and J by 2 bases, 4 bases remained unmatched. The CDR3 DNA reads as TGTGCCAGCAGCTTGGCGGGACAGAAAAACTATGGCTACACCTTC. Translated, it gives CASSLAGQKNYGYTF.

J is TRBJ2-6 and V is TRBV10-3, with TRBD2 as a possible D gene (6 bases). Germline assignment: CDR1 ENHRY and CDR2 SYGVKD. Trimming took off 0 bases at V and 3 bases at J, with 9 bases between the two ends. This CDR3 is 16 amino acids long. The CDR3 sequence is CAISESGGSGANVLTF. CDR3 bases: TGTGCCATCAGTGAGTCGGGGGGAAGTGGGGCCAACGTCCTGACTTTC.

This clone was seen once. The rearrangement uses TRBV7-2 and TRBJ2-6, with D perhaps matching TRBD1 (6 bases). This CDR3 is built from 18 residues. Trimming removed 5 bases at V and 0 bases at J, with 17 bases between. CDR1 is SGHTA and CDR2 is FQGNSA in the germline V gene. DNA for the CDR3: TGTGCCAGCAGCAATTCGGGACACCCGAGCTCTGGGGCCAACGTCCTGACTTTC. This translates into CASSNSGHPSSGANVLTF. Based on the CDR3 plus reference TRBV7-2 and TRBJ2-6, the full variable domain is GAGVSQSPSNKVTEKGKDVELRCDPISGHTALYWYRQSLGQGLEFLIYFQGNSAPDKSGLPSDRFSAERTGGSVSTLTIQRTQQEDSAVYLCASSNSGHPSSGANVLTFGAGSRLTVL.

The rearrangement links TRBV19 to TRBJ1-2, with D unclear. Germline V gives CDR1 LNHDA, CDR2 SQIVND (reference sequence). The CDR3 has 13 residues. The germline V and J ends were trimmed by 5 bases and 2 bases, with 9 bases remaining between them. The CDR3 is CASSWADNYGYTF. CDR3 DNA sequence: TGTGCCAGTAGTTGGGCAGACAACTATGGCTACACCTTC.

The table lists this clone with a few counts. The genes are TRBV28 and TRBJ2-7, with 7 bases that match TRBD2. The CDR3 runs to 15 residues. V gave up 6 bases and J gave up 0 bases; unmatched junction bases: 8. The germline gives CDR1 MDHEN, CDR2 SYDVKM. Here the CDR3 reads CASRKAGRSSYEQYF. As DNA, the CDR3 is TGTGCCAGCAGGAAAGCGGGAAGGAGCTCCTACGAGCAGTACTTC.

In its sample, this clone was seen many times. The V gene is TRBV28, the J gene TRBJ2-5; TRBD1 agrees at 7 bases. CDR1 MDHEN and CDR2 SYDVKM come from the germline V gene. The CDR3 extends over 15 amino acids. The V segment lost 6 bases and the J segment 1 base; nucleotides outside the gene matches: 8. The CDR3 DNA is TGTGCCAGCAGCCCGGGACAGAATTCCCAAGAGACCCAGTACTTC. Protein sequence: CASSPGQNSQETQYF.

This rearrangement joins TRBV9 to TRBJ2-3, with 9 positions matching TRBD2. In germline, CDR1 is SGDLS, CDR2 YYNGEE. The CDR3 consists of 16 residues. Trimming cost V 2 bases and J 1 base; bases outside gene matches: 5. The CDR3: CASSVSSGSGTDTQYF. CDR3 nucleotides: TGTGCCAGCAGCGTGAGTAGCGGGAGCGGCACAGATACGCAGTATTTT.

This chain uses TRBV5-1 with TRBJ2-3; 8 bases map to TRBD2. CDR1 is SGHRS, CDR2 YFSETQ, per germline. The CDR3 spans 16 residues. J was trimmed by 5 bases and V by 4 bases; bases with no gene match: 12. The CDR3 loop is CASSLGGAAGGDTQYF. The CDR3 coding sequence is TGCGCCAGCAGCCTGGGCGGGGCGGCGGGAGGAGATACGCAGTATTTT.